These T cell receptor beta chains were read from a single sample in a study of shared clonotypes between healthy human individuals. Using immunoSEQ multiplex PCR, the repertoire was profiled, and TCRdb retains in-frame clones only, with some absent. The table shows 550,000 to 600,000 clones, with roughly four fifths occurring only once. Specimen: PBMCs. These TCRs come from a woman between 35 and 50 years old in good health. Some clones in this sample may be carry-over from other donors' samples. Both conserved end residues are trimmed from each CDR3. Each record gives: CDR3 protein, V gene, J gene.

ASSFGLAGGNEQF	TRBV28	TRBJ2-1
SVEGTGNQPQH	TRBV29-1	TRBJ1-5
AISESGYEQY	TRBV10-3	TRBJ2-7
ASSLDGSTPLGDTQY	TRBV5-1	TRBJ2-3
ASTSFGGNTEAF	TRBV19	TRBJ1-1
ASSQVIAGESGELF	TRBV5-1	TRBJ2-2
ASSLGSSYEQY	TRBV28	TRBJ2-7
ASSLGWTTSSYEQY	TRBV7-2	TRBJ2-7
ASSLGASEQY	TRBV5-1	NA
ASSFRLAGVHF	TRBV28	TRBJ2-1
AWVAGTYNEQF	TRBV30	TRBJ2-1
ASSQFGTSDTDTQY	TRBV4-2	TRBJ2-3
ASSAGQGARSASGNTIY	TRBV11-3	TRBJ1-3
ASSWGQAYEQY	TRBV6-6	TRBJ2-7
ASSHPGEGGDTQY	TRBV4-2	TRBJ2-3
SVERGGGRETQY	TRBV29-1	TRBJ2-5